What follows are 24 T cell receptor beta chains derived from one specimen sequenced in a study of blood T cell repertoires in COVID-19. Generated by immunoSEQ multiplex PCR, the TCRdb table keeps only in-frame clones and is missing some. Of 200,000 to 250,000 clones listed, about four fifths are singletons. The sequenced sample was PBMCs or T cells enriched from blood (not recorded which). These receptors all stem from a woman aged 60-75 years who had recovered from COVID-19.

V usage is TRBV6-2 or TRBV6-3 and J usage is TRBJ2-6, with 9 bases matching TRBD1. Germline V lookup: CDR1 MNHEY, CDR2 SVGEGT. This CDR3 is 18 amino acids long. With 2 bases clipped from V and 0 bases from J, the junction kept 5 bases outside the gene matches. CDR3 nucleotides: TGTGCCAGCAGTTACGAAACAGGGGGCGGCTCTGGGGCCAACGTCCTGACTTTC. This gives the protein CASSYETGGGSGANVLTF.

The chain is built from TRBV6-6 and TRBJ1-1, with TRBD1 matching over 7 bases. This CDR3 has 13 residues. CDR1 MNHNY and CDR2 SVGAGI come from the germline V gene (reference sequence). The V gene end was trimmed by 0 bases and the J gene end by 8 bases; junction bases not matched to a gene: 3. The CDR3 region is CASSYSGQREAFF. For the CDR3, the DNA is TGTGCCAGCAGTTACTCGGGACAGAGAGAAGCTTTCTTT.

The V gene is TRBV20-1, the J gene TRBJ1-3; D possibly corresponds to TRBD1 (5 bases). Germline V lookup: CDR1 DFQATT, CDR2 SNEGSKA (reference sequence). V shed 6 bases and J shed 1 base, with 16 bases lying between them. This CDR3 contains 15 residues. CDR3 nucleotide sequence: TGCAGTGCCAGTAACATGCGGGGGTCTGGAAACACCATATATTTT. This encodes CSASNMRGSGNTIYF.

The rearrangement uses TRBV3-1 (or the pseudogene TRBV3-2) and TRBJ2-5; D unclear. Germline CDR1 is LGHDT and CDR2 is YNNKEL (reference sequence). This CDR3 is 16 amino acids long. Trimming cost V 1 base and J 5 bases, with 17 bases left between them. Here the CDR3 reads CASSQGDRSRAETQYF. CDR3 bases: TGTGCCAGCAGCCAAGGCGACCGATCAAGAGCGGAGACCCAGTACTTC.

The chain employs TRBV4-2 and TRBJ2-3; D gene unclear. Germline loops: CDR1 LGHNA, CDR2 YNFKEQ. Trimming removed 0 bases at V and 1 base at J, with 17 bases between. The CDR3 runs 18 residues. The CDR3 region has the DNA TGTGCCAGCAGCCAAGAGGGCCCGAGTCTGACCCGCACAGATACGCAGTATTTT. This encodes CASSQEGPSLTRTDTQYF.

The V and J genes are TRBV7-2 and TRBJ2-1; maybe TRBD2 (5 bases). Trimming took off 5 bases at V and 7 bases at J, with 18 bases between the two ends. Germline CDR1 is SGHTA and CDR2 is FQGNSA. The CDR3 loop spans 15 amino acids. The DNA of the CDR3 is TGTGCCAGCAGCGATCAGAGCGGTCTTGGAAATGAGCAGTTCTTC. Residues: CASSDQSGLGNEQFF.

The V and J genes are TRBV27 and TRBJ2-2; D call uncertain. With 3 bases removed from V and 6 bases from J, the gap between germline ends came to 5 bases. The CDR3 spans 12 residues. CDR1 is MNHEY and CDR2 is SMNVEV in the germline V gene (reference sequence). DNA of the CDR3: TGTGCCAGCAGTTTCTTTTCCGGGGAGCTGTTTTTT. Encoded protein: CASSFFSGELFF.

CDR3 bases: TGCGCCAGCAGCCAAGAGCTTCTTGTGGGGCAGGTGGCGACCTATGGCTACACCTTC. Translating gives CASSQELLVGQVATYGYTF. V is TRBV4-1 and J is TRBJ1-2, with D maybe TRBD1 (5 bases). The CDR3 is 19 residues long. V was trimmed by 0 bases and J by 4 bases, leaving 24 bases between them. Germline loops: CDR1 MGHRA, CDR2 YSYEKL.

This clone was found a few times. The chain links TRBV28 to TRBJ2-3; 10 positions agree with TRBD2. Germline values: CDR1 MDHEN, CDR2 SYDVKM. V lost 3 bases to trimming and J lost 4 bases; unmatched junction nucleotides: 7. The CDR3 consists of 16 residues. CDR3 nucleotides: TGTGCCAGCAGTTTCTATACTAGCGGGATGGCAGATACGCAGTATTTT. Encoded protein: CASSFYTSGMADTQYF.

The chain employs TRBV11-2 and TRBJ2-2, with D perhaps TRBD2 (5 bases). V was pared by 3 bases and J by 2 bases, with 16 bases between. The CDR3 totals 17 residues. Germline V gene data show CDR1 as SGHAT and CDR2 as FQNNGV. In nucleotides, the CDR3 is TGTGCCAGCAGCTTTGTGGGAGCCTACATTAACACCGGGGAGCTGTTTTTT. As protein: CASSFVGAYINTGELFF.

The V gene is TRBV3-1 (or the pseudogene TRBV3-2), the J gene TRBJ2-1; 10 nucleotides agree with TRBD2. The V segment lost 1 base and the J segment 7 bases; nucleotides outside the gene matches: 19. This CDR3 comprises 20 residues. Per germline, CDR1 LGHDT and CDR2 YNNKEL (reference sequence). The CDR3 DNA follows: TGTGCCAGCAGCCAAGTCCTATGGCTAGCGGGGGAAGGGGTAGTGAATGAGCAGTTCTTC. This encodes CASSQVLWLAGEGVVNEQFF.

The chain combines TRBV29-1 with TRBJ2-7, with a weak D call TRBD2 (6 bases). Germline V lookup: CDR1 SQVTM, CDR2 ANQGSEA. The CDR3 extends over 13 amino acids. Between the trimmed V and J ends, which lost 3 bases and 2 bases, there was a span of 11 bases. The DNA for the CDR3 is TGCAGCGTTGAGCTACCGGGAGCCTACGAGCAGTACTTC. Translation: CSVELPGAYEQYF.

V and J are TRBV12-5 and TRBJ2-3, with D perhaps matching TRBD1 (6 bases). Trimming removed 5 bases from V and 0 bases from J, with 12 bases in between. Germline CDR1 and CDR2: LGHNT and FRNRAP. The length of the CDR3 is 15 residues. The CDR3 sequence: CASGQRQVSTDTQYF. DNA of the CDR3: TGTGCTAGTGGTCAGAGACAGGTTAGCACAGATACGCAGTATTTT.

The chain uses TRBV20-1 and TRBJ2-1; a possible D gene is TRBD2 (5 bases). V dropped 7 bases and J dropped 8 bases, with 12 bases sitting between them. Germline CDR1 and CDR2: DFQATT and SNEGSKA (reference sequence). The CDR3 has 11 amino acids. Here the CDR3 reads CSGETTDEQFF. Written as DNA, the CDR3 is TGCAGTGGAGAGACTACCGATGAGCAGTTCTTC.

The chain recombines TRBV19 with TRBJ1-3, with TRBD1 identical over 8 bases. CDR3 length: 16 amino acids. After removal of 7 bases from V and 3 bases from J, the junction contained 11 bases not matched to a gene. The germline CDR1 and CDR2 sequences are LNHDA and SQIVND (reference sequence). As DNA, the CDR3 is TGTGCCAGTACCTCGGGACAGGTCATTTATGGAAACACCATATATTTT. Amino acids: CASTSGQVIYGNTIYF.

The chain carries TRBV7-2 and TRBJ2-3; 8 nucleotides agree with TRBD2. Germline CDR1 is SGHTA and CDR2 is FQGNSA. CDR3 length equals 15 residues. V dropped 1 base and J dropped 5; count of bases not matched to a gene: 5. The chain's CDR3 is CASSLVGGARDTQYF. For the CDR3, the DNA is TGTGCCAGCAGCTTAGTCGGGGGGGCCAGAGATACGCAGTATTTT.

The rearrangement uses TRBV7-9 and TRBJ1-2; TRBD1 is a possible D gene (5 bases). V gave up 3 bases and J gave up 2 bases, with 10 bases separating them. The CDR3 extends over 14 amino acids. Germline V gives CDR1 SEHNR, CDR2 FQNEAQ (reference sequence). The CDR3 DNA reads as TGTGCCAGCAGCTTGGGACGGGAGAACTATGGCTACACCTTC. Its translation is CASSLGRENYGYTF.

The chain carries TRBV5-1 and TRBJ2-1; unclear D gene. The ends were cut back, 4 bases at V and 8 bases at J, with 16 bases in the middle. Germline-derived CDR1 and CDR2 are SGHRS and YFSETQ. The CDR3 covers 14 residues. This CDR3 is CASSLNPSPDEQFF. The CDR3 nucleotides are TGCGCCAGCAGCCTAAACCCGTCCCCCGATGAGCAGTTCTTC.

This chain connects TRBV20-1 to TRBJ2-7; TRBD1 matches at 9 bases. The ends lost 3 bases at V and 6 bases at J; junction bases unmatched: 12. The germline gives CDR1 DFQATT, CDR2 SNEGSKA (reference sequence). The CDR3 length is 15 residues. The CDR3 here is CSASGQGIGWGEQYF. The CDR3 DNA sequence: TGCAGTGCTAGTGGACAGGGGATAGGATGGGGCGAGCAGTACTTC.

The chain couples TRBV18 to TRBJ2-2; D may be TRBD1 (6 bases). Trimming cost V 5 bases and J 5 bases, with 18 bases left between them. The CDR3 runs to 16 residues. CDR1 and CDR2 (germline): KGHSH, LQKENI. For the CDR3, the DNA is TGTGCCAGCTCAATGAAACAGGGACCTGAAACCGGGGAGCTGTTTTTT. Its translation: CASSMKQGPETGELFF.

This clone was seen only once. The CDR3 reads CASSLGISIGYEQYF. CDR3 nucleotides: TGTGCCAGCAGCTTGGGCATCTCCATCGGCTACGAGCAGTACTTC. The chain joins TRBV5-6 to TRBJ2-7; no clear D gene. V lost 0 bases, J lost 3 bases, and 13 bases lay in between. Germline loops: CDR1 SGHDT, CDR2 YYEEEE. CDR3 length: 15 amino acids.

This rearrangement joins TRBV18 to TRBJ2-1, with a weak D call TRBD1 (5 bases). Germline-derived CDR1 and CDR2 are KGHSH and LQKENI. The length of the CDR3 is 13 residues. Trimming took 2 bases from V and 7 from J, leaving 9 bases between them. In nucleotides, the CDR3 is TGTGCCAGCTCACCAGGGGCAGGGAATGAGCAGTTCTTC. Its protein product is CASSPGAGNEQFF.

The V call is TRBV27, the J call TRBJ1-6, with D possibly matching TRBD1 (5 bases). V lost 6 bases, J lost 9 bases, and 12 bases lay in between. The CDR3 is 13 residues long. The germline V gene has CDR1 MNHEY and CDR2 SMNVEV (reference sequence). Here the CDR3 DNA reads TGTGCCAGCAGCCGGGGGGAGCCTTCACCCCTCCACTTT. Protein: CASSRGEPSPLHF.

DNA of the CDR3: TGTGCCACCAGCAGTGGGTCCGGAGCTGGAAACACCATATATTTT. Translation: CATSSGSGAGNTIYF. The chain joins TRBV15 to TRBJ1-3, with D hard to call. V was cut by 3 bases and J by 2 bases, with 11 bases left in between. Per the germline V gene, CDR1 is LNHNV and CDR2 is YYDKDF (reference sequence). This CDR3 comprises 15 residues.